This is a list of T cell receptor beta chains from one sample in a study of blood T cell repertoires in COVID-19. Generated by immunoSEQ multiplex PCR, the TCRdb table keeps only in-frame clones and is missing some. The table includes under 200,000 clones, roughly 81% detected once. Sequenced sample: peripheral blood. The receptor source for this set is an elderly woman with acute or convalescent COVID-19. CDR3s include the opening cysteine and the closing phenylalanine or tryptophan. The D gene is left open where the match is weak. Expanded clones get a size class; other rows say once, few or many, or leave the size out.

.	TRBV30	.	TRBJ2-2	CAWSVNLWGRLGTGELFF	TGTGCCTGGAGTGTAAATCTTTGGGGGCGGTTAGGCACCGGGGAGCTGTTTTTT
.	TRBV30	TRBD2	TRBJ2-1	CAWTVTSGRDGEQFF	TGTGCCTGGACAGTTACTAGCGGGAGGGACGGTGAGCAGTTCTTC
once	TRBV11-3	.	TRBJ1-1	CASSLREYTEAFF	TGTGCCAGCAGCTTAAGGGAGTACACTGAAGCTTTCTTT
.	TRBV7-9	.	TRBJ1-6	CASSLAGAAGSYNSPLHF	TGTGCCAGCAGCTTAGCTGGGGCCGCCGGCTCCTATAATTCACCCCTCCACTTT
.	TRBV6-2/TRBV6-3	.	TRBJ1-2	CASSYSPPEVYGYTF	TGTGCCAGCAGTTACTCGCCGCCAGAGGTCTATGGCTACACCTTC
.	TRBV7-7	TRBD2	TRBJ2-1	CASSLIAGGENEQFF	TGTGCTAGCAGCTTAATAGCGGGAGGTGAAAATGAGCAGTTCTTC
.	TRBV7-9	TRBD1	TRBJ2-1	CASSPGGTGPGEFF	TGTGCCAGCAGCCCCGGAGGGACAGGCCCTGGGGAGTTCTTC
once	TRBV6-2/TRBV6-3	.	TRBJ2-7	CASSRPPLPYEQYF	TGTGCCAGCAGTCGCCCCCCACTTCCCTACGAGCAGTACTTC
.	TRBV19	.	TRBJ2-7	CASSITTGYEQYF	TGTGCCAGTAGTATAACGACAGGCTACGAGCAGTACTTC
.	TRBV4-3	.	TRBJ1-1	CASSQDRGTEAFF	TGCGCCAGCAGCCAAGACAGGGGAACTGAAGCTTTCTTT
.	TRBV6-2/TRBV6-3	.	TRBJ2-5	CASSYSRSSPGTQYF	TGTGCCAGCAGTTACTCGAGGTCCTCCCCGGGGACCCAGTACTTC
.	TRBV11-2	TRBD2	TRBJ2-7	CASSLGASGTSEQYF	TGTGCCAGCAGCCTTGGGGCTAGCGGGACGAGTGAGCAGTACTTC
.	TRBV19	.	TRBJ1-4	CASSIRTANEKLFF	TGTGCCAGTAGTATAAGGACAGCTAATGAAAAACTGTTTTTT
.	TRBV9	.	TRBJ2-2	CASSVSGPGLNTGELFF	TGTGCCAGCAGCGTAAGTGGGCCGGGGTTAAACACCGGGGAGCTGTTTTTT
.	TRBV5-1	TRBD2	TRBJ2-2	CASKGLAGGTGELFF	TGCGCCAGCAAGGGACTAGCGGGAGGAACCGGGGAGCTGTTTTTT
.	TRBV15	.	TRBJ1-5	CATSSSLFQPQHF	TGTGCCACCAGCAGTTCCTTATTTCAGCCCCAGCATTTT
.	TRBV6-5	.	TRBJ1-3	CASSYSGVASGNTIYF	TGTGCCAGCAGTTATTCAGGGGTCGCCTCTGGAAACACCATATATTTT
once	TRBV24-1	TRBD2	TRBJ2-1	CATSESSGRPYNEQFF	TGTGCCACCAGTGAGTCTAGCGGGAGGCCCTACAATGAGCAGTTCTTC
once	TRBV25-1	TRBD1	TRBJ2-1	CASSTRTGVGEQFF	TGTGCCAGCAGTACTCGGACAGGGGTAGGTGAGCAGTTCTTC
once	TRBV4-1	TRBD1	TRBJ1-6	CASSQTTGGTYYSPLHF	TGCGCCAGCAGCCAAACGACAGGGGGCACTTATTACTCACCCCTCCACTTT
.	TRBV7-6	TRBD1	TRBJ1-3	CASSLPGQGGNTIYF	TGTGCCAGCAGCCTCCCGGGACAGGGGGGAAACACCATATATTTT
once	TRBV14	.	TRBJ1-1	CASSQEGGVRGRGVAFF	TGTGCCAGCAGCCAAGAGGGGGGTGTCCGGGGCCGGGGAGTAGCTTTCTTT
.	TRBV5-1	.	TRBJ2-1	CASSPASAGLYNEQFF	TGCGCCAGCAGCCCCGCAAGCGCGGGATTATACAATGAGCAGTTCTTC
.	TRBV5-1	.	TRBJ2-1	CASSLGTTDEQFF	TGCGCCAGCAGCTTGGGGACTACGGATGAGCAGTTCTTC
.	TRBV28	TRBD2	TRBJ2-1	CASKTSGSRNEQFF	TGTGCCAGCAAGACTAGCGGGAGTAGGAATGAGCAGTTCTTC
many	TRBV7-9	.	TRBJ1-2	CAILPDTTGGYTF	TGTGCCATCCTTCCAGACACTACAGGTGGCTACACCTTC
.	TRBV30	.	TRBJ2-5	CAWSAGGETQYF	TGTGCCTGGAGTGCGGGCGGGGAGACCCAGTACTTC
once	TRBV7-2	.	TRBJ2-7	CASSPRGGAPYEQYF	TGTGCCAGCAGCCCCCGGGGTGGTGCTCCCTACGAGCAGTACTTC
.	TRBV4-3	.	TRBJ1-1	CASSRNPTDHTEAFF	TGCGCCAGCAGCCGGAATCCGACAGACCACACTGAAGCTTTCTTT
.	TRBV25-1	.	TRBJ1-1	CASRAPIGVTEAFF	TGTGCCAGCAGGGCCCCAATCGGGGTCACTGAAGCTTTCTTT
.	TRBV2	TRBD2	TRBJ2-7	CASSVIAGVAYEQYF	TGTGCCAGCAGTGTGATAGCGGGAGTAGCCTACGAGCAGTACTTC
few	TRBV2	.	TRBJ1-1	CASGARPGGSEAFF	TGTGCCAGCGGTGCCCGTCCAGGAGGGTCTGAAGCTTTCTTT
.	TRBV28	.	TRBJ2-1	CASSGGGLPNNEQFF	TGTGCCAGCAGTGGGGGAGGACTCCCCAACAATGAGCAGTTCTTC
.	TRBV24-1	.	TRBJ2-1	CATSDLADSYNEQFF	TGTGCCACCAGTGATTTAGCGGACTCCTACAATGAGCAGTTCTTC
.	TRBV6-2/TRBV6-3	.	TRBJ2-7	CASSYWRNSYEQYF	TGTGCCAGCAGTTACTGGCGGAACTCCTACGAGCAGTACTTC
.	TRBV5-1	.	TRBJ2-7	CASSLGAGSYEQYF	TGCGCCAGCAGCTTGGGAGCCGGCTCCTACGAGCAGTACTTC
.	TRBV27	.	TRBJ1-2	CASSFRQGYGYTF	TGTGCCAGCAGTTTCCGGCAGGGGTATGGCTACACCTTC
.	TRBV29-1	.	TRBJ2-2	CSGQGARGRGNTGELFF	TGCAGCGGCCAGGGGGCGCGGGGGAGAGGAAACACCGGGGAGCTGTTTTTT
.	TRBV24-1	.	TRBJ1-6	CATRTGNSPLHF	TGTGCCACCCGCACAGGAAATTCACCCCTCCACTTT
few	TRBV12-3/TRBV12-4	.	TRBJ1-1	CASSLTADTEAFF	TGTGCCAGCAGTTTGACCGCGGACACTGAAGCTTTCTTT
few	TRBV7-9	TRBD2	TRBJ2-1	CASSRLAGGPYEQFF	TGTGCCAGCAGCCGTCTAGCGGGAGGGCCGTATGAGCAGTTCTTC
.	TRBV18	.	TRBJ2-3	CASSPPGGGVEGDTQYF	TGTGCCAGCTCACCTCCCGGCGGGGGCGTGGAAGGAGATACGCAGTATTTT
.	TRBV18	.	TRBJ1-1	CASSQDLNTEAFF	TGTGCCAGCTCACAAGACTTGAACACTGAAGCTTTCTTT
.	TRBV9	.	TRBJ2-5	CASSLTGNVAQETQYF	TGTGCCAGCAGCTTAACAGGGAATGTTGCTCAAGAGACCCAGTACTTC
.	TRBV7-2	.	TRBJ2-7	CASSSSLYEQYF	TGTGCCAGCAGCTCCTCTCTCTACGAGCAGTACTTC
once	TRBV7-9	.	TRBJ1-5	CASSNSRSEAQHF	TGTGCCAGCAGCAATTCTAGATCTGAAGCCCAGCATTTT
.	TRBV10-3	.	TRBJ1-6	CAIRSDLGGPYNSPLHF	TGTGCCATCAGGTCAGATCTAGGAGGTCCCTATAATTCACCCCTCCACTTT
.	TRBV7-2	TRBD1	TRBJ2-2	CASSFKTGSGELFF	TGTGCCAGCAGCTTCAAGACAGGGTCCGGGGAGCTGTTTTTT
.	TRBV11-2	.	TRBJ2-5	CASSWDTRGETQYF	TGTGCCAGCAGCTGGGACACTAGGGGAGAGACCCAGTACTTC
.	TRBV7-2	TRBD1	TRBJ1-1	CASSQAGGLPEAFF	TGTGCCAGCAGCCAGGCAGGGGGCTTACCTGAAGCTTTCTTT